This TCR beta chain was captured by sequencing in a study of blood T cell repertoires in COVID-19. Background on the study: PBMCs, B-cell-depleted T cells, or T cells were the source of the cDNA or gDNA that made up the material.

Per the study methods: How many nucleated cells were present was estimated from reference gene primer amplification. Some clones are missing from TCRdb's copy, which holds only in-frame ones; the method was immunoSEQ multiplex PCR. That table is the source of V, J and clone size, and D and trimming were worked out from the DNA. In the table there are roughly 150,000 clones, roughly 87% of which are singletons. The germline V gene encodes CDR1 SNHLY and CDR2 FYNNEI. This CDR3 region has 15 residues. The V end lost 4 bases, the J end lost 2 bases, and 15 bases lay between the germline ends. Sample: peripheral blood. The TCR comes from a human donor in a cohort sampled during active COVID-19. This sequence joins TRBV2 and TRBJ2-7, with TRBD2 as a possible D gene (6 bases). The CDR3 DNA is TGTGCCAGCAGTGTGGCGGGGACTCCCACCTACGAGCAGTACTTC. Translating it yields CASSVAGTPTYEQYF.